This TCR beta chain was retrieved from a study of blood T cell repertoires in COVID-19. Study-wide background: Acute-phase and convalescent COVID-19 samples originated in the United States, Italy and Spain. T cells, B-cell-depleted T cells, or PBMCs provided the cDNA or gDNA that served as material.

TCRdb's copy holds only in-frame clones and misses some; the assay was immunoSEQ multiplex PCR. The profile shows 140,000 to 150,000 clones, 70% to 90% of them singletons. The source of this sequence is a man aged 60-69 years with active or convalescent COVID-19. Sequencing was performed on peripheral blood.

This chain's CDR3 is CASSPGLAGADEQFF. The CDR3, as DNA: TGTGCCAGCAGCCCAGGACTAGCGGGAGCAGATGAGCAGTTCTTC. The chain joins TRBV7-3 to TRBJ2-1, with 13 positions matching TRBD2. The V gene's germline CDR1 is SGHTA and CDR2 FQGTGA. V lost 5 bases, J lost 8 bases, and 6 bases stayed unmatched. The CDR3 runs to 15 residues.